This T cell receptor beta chain was recorded in a study of vaccination and CD4 T cells after COVID-19. Study at large: Convalescent individuals numbered four females and six males, two being Hispanic. Researchers treated cells with overlapping spike peptides taken from SARS-CoV-2, HCoV-NL63, HCoV-OC43 and HCoV-229E.

Treatment noted: approximately 11-day PBMC culture with coronavirus spike peptide pools or control peptides (ViraFEST assay). First, ViraFEST expanded antigen-specific T cells with peptide pools, and next it sequenced the TCRs. The germline V gene encodes CDR1 LNHDA and CDR2 SQIVND (reference sequence). The V gene lost 3 bases and the J gene lost 4 bases, with 15 bases spanning the gap. The CDR3 has 15 amino acids. Note on this clonotype: The antigen is not known.

An Oncomine TCR Beta short-read assay was used to sequence the DNA from cultured CD4+ T cells. Genomic DNA extraction was carried out from cultured CD4+ T cells. Each CDR3 protein is one row after TCRdb ran MiXCR on the PCR reads. This table holds about 20,000 distinct CDR3 sequences, around two thirds found once. Material: CD4+ T cells from blood, cultured in vitro. The sequence was collected from a human donor who had recovered from COVID-19. This rearrangement joins TRBV19 to TRBJ1-1; unclear D gene. The DNA of the CDR3 is TGTGCCAGTAGTATGGACGGCGGTACCAGCACTGAAGCTTTCTTT. Protein: CASSMDGGTSTEAFF.